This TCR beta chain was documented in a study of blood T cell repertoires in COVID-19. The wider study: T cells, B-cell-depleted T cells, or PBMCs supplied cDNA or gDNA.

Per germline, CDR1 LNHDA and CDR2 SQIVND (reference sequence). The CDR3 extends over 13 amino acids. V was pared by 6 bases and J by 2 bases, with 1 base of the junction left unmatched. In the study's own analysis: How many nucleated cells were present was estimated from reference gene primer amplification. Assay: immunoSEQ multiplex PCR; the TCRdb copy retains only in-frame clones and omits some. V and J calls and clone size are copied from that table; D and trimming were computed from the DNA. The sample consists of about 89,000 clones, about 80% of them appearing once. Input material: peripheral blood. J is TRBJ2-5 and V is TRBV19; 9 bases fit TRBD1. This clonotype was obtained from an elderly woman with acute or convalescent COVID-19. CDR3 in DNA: TGTGCCAGTAGGACAGGGGGTCAAGAGACCCAGTACTTC. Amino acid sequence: CASRTGGQETQYF.